The source of this T cell receptor (beta chain) is a study of blood T cell repertoires in COVID-19. Study information: T cells, B-cell-depleted T cells, or PBMCs supplied cDNA or gDNA.

Germline CDR1 SGHRS, CDR2 YFSETQ. This CDR3 has 15 residues. The V segment lost 0 bases and the J segment 4 bases; nucleotides outside the gene matches: 3. Clones were sequenced by immunoSEQ multiplex PCR, and TCRdb holds only the in-frame ones, with some missing. The sample holds about 66,000 clones, 90% to 95% seen once. The receptor was derived from a human donor in a cohort sampled during active COVID-19. This rearrangement joins TRBV5-1 to TRBJ2-3, with 9 bases identical to TRBD1. The specimen sequenced was peripheral blood. CDR3 in amino acids: CASSLGDRVSDTQYF. The DNA for the CDR3 is TGCGCCAGCAGCTTGGGGGACAGGGTGTCAGATACGCAGTATTTT.